These T cell receptor beta chains were read from a single sample in a study of blood T cell repertoires in COVID-19. Assay: immunoSEQ multiplex PCR; the TCRdb copy retains only in-frame clones and omits some. The sample has fewer than 250,000 clones, around 86% seen once. The specimen sequenced was peripheral blood. The receptors stem from an older woman who had recovered from COVID-19. CDR3s include the opening cysteine and the closing phenylalanine or tryptophan. A D gene is named only where the DNA matches it firmly. Rows give clone size only sometimes, using once, few, many, or a class for an expanded clone.

D: TRBD2; V: TRBV14; size: NA; J: TRBJ2-1; DNA: TGTGCCAGCAGCCCTTGGGGGGGACTAGCTGGCAATGAGCAGTTCTTC; CDR3: CASSPWGGLAGNEQFF
D: TRBD1; V: TRBV29-1; size: NA; J: TRBJ1-4; DNA: TGCAGCATCCGGACAGGGTTTGTAGAAAAACTGTTTTTT; CDR3: CSIRTGFVEKLFF
D: TRBD1; V: TRBV19; size: NA; J: TRBJ2-1; DNA: TGTGCCAGTAGGAGTATTGGGACAGGAATAAACAATGAGCAGTTCTTC; CDR3: CASRSIGTGINNEQFF
D: NA; V: TRBV6-8; size: NA; J: TRBJ2-7; DNA: TGTGCCAGAGCAGGTAATTACGAGCAGTACTTC; CDR3: CARAGNYEQYF
D: TRBD1; V: TRBV6-5; size: NA; J: TRBJ1-5; DNA: TGTGCCAGCAGGGCAGACAGGGGAGATCAGCCCCAGCATTTT; CDR3: CASRADRGDQPQHF
D: NA; V: TRBV18; size: NA; J: TRBJ1-5; DNA: TGTGCCAGCTCAGAGCAGGGTAGCAATCAGCCCCAGCATTTT; CDR3: CASSEQGSNQPQHF
D: NA; V: TRBV29-1; size: NA; J: TRBJ1-4; DNA: TGCAGCGTTGAAGGGCGGTTAGGAAAACTGTTTTTT; CDR3: CSVEGRLGKLFF
D: TRBD1; V: TRBV5-1; size: NA; J: TRBJ2-7; DNA: TGCGCCAGCAGCTTGGATGGGACAGGGACCCCCTACGAGCAGTACTTC; CDR3: CASSLDGTGTPYEQYF
D: TRBD1; V: TRBV29-1; size: NA; J: TRBJ2-7; DNA: TGCAGCGCTGGACAGGGTATATTCTACGAGCAGTACTTC; CDR3: CSAGQGIFYEQYF
D: TRBD1; V: TRBV28; size: NA; J: TRBJ1-2; DNA: TGTGCCATCTTAACGACAGGGACTGGCTACACCTTC; CDR3: CAILTTGTGYTF
D: NA; V: TRBV24-1; size: NA; J: TRBJ2-7; DNA: TGTGCCACCAGTGACGAAACAGGGACCTACGAGCAGTACTTC; CDR3: CATSDETGTYEQYF
D: NA; V: TRBV3-1/TRBV3-2; size: NA; J: TRBJ1-1; DNA: TGTGCCAGCAGCCACCTTACCGGGAACACTGAAGCTTTCTTT; CDR3: CASSHLTGNTEAFF
D: TRBD2; V: TRBV5-1; size: NA; J: TRBJ2-2; DNA: TGCGCCATTTCGCTCGGAGCGGGGGGCACCGGGGAGCTGTTTTTT; CDR3: CAISLGAGGTGELFF
D: TRBD1; V: TRBV5-1; size: once; J: TRBJ1-6; DNA: TGCGCCAGCAGCTGGACAGGTTATAATTCACCCCTCCACTTT; CDR3: CASSWTGYNSPLHF
D: TRBD2; V: TRBV5-1; size: NA; J: TRBJ2-5; DNA: TGCGCCAGCAGCCCGGAGCGGGGAGGGGAGACCCAGTACTTC; CDR3: CASSPERGGETQYF
D: TRBD1; V: TRBV5-4; size: NA; J: TRBJ1-2; DNA: TGTGCCAGCAGCTCGGTAGGGACAGGGGCTTATGGCTACACCTTC; CDR3: CASSSVGTGAYGYTF
D: TRBD2; V: TRBV11-2; size: few; J: TRBJ2-5; DNA: TGTGCCAGCAGCTTAGCTGGTAGCGGGGGGGCCCAGACCCAGTACTTC; CDR3: CASSLAGSGGAQTQYF
D: NA; V: TRBV5-4; size: NA; J: TRBJ1-1; DNA: TGTGCCAGCAGCTCAGCCCAGGGTGCCACTGAAGCTTTCTTT; CDR3: CASSSAQGATEAFF
D: TRBD1; V: TRBV19; size: NA; J: TRBJ1-4; DNA: TGTGCCAGTAGTCAAACAGGGGGCGATGAAAAACTGTTTTTT; CDR3: CASSQTGGDEKLFF
D: NA; V: TRBV7-6; size: NA; J: TRBJ1-4; DNA: TGTGCCAGCAGCTTAGTGGGGGGGCCGGGTGAAAAACTGTTTTTT; CDR3: CASSLVGGPGEKLFF